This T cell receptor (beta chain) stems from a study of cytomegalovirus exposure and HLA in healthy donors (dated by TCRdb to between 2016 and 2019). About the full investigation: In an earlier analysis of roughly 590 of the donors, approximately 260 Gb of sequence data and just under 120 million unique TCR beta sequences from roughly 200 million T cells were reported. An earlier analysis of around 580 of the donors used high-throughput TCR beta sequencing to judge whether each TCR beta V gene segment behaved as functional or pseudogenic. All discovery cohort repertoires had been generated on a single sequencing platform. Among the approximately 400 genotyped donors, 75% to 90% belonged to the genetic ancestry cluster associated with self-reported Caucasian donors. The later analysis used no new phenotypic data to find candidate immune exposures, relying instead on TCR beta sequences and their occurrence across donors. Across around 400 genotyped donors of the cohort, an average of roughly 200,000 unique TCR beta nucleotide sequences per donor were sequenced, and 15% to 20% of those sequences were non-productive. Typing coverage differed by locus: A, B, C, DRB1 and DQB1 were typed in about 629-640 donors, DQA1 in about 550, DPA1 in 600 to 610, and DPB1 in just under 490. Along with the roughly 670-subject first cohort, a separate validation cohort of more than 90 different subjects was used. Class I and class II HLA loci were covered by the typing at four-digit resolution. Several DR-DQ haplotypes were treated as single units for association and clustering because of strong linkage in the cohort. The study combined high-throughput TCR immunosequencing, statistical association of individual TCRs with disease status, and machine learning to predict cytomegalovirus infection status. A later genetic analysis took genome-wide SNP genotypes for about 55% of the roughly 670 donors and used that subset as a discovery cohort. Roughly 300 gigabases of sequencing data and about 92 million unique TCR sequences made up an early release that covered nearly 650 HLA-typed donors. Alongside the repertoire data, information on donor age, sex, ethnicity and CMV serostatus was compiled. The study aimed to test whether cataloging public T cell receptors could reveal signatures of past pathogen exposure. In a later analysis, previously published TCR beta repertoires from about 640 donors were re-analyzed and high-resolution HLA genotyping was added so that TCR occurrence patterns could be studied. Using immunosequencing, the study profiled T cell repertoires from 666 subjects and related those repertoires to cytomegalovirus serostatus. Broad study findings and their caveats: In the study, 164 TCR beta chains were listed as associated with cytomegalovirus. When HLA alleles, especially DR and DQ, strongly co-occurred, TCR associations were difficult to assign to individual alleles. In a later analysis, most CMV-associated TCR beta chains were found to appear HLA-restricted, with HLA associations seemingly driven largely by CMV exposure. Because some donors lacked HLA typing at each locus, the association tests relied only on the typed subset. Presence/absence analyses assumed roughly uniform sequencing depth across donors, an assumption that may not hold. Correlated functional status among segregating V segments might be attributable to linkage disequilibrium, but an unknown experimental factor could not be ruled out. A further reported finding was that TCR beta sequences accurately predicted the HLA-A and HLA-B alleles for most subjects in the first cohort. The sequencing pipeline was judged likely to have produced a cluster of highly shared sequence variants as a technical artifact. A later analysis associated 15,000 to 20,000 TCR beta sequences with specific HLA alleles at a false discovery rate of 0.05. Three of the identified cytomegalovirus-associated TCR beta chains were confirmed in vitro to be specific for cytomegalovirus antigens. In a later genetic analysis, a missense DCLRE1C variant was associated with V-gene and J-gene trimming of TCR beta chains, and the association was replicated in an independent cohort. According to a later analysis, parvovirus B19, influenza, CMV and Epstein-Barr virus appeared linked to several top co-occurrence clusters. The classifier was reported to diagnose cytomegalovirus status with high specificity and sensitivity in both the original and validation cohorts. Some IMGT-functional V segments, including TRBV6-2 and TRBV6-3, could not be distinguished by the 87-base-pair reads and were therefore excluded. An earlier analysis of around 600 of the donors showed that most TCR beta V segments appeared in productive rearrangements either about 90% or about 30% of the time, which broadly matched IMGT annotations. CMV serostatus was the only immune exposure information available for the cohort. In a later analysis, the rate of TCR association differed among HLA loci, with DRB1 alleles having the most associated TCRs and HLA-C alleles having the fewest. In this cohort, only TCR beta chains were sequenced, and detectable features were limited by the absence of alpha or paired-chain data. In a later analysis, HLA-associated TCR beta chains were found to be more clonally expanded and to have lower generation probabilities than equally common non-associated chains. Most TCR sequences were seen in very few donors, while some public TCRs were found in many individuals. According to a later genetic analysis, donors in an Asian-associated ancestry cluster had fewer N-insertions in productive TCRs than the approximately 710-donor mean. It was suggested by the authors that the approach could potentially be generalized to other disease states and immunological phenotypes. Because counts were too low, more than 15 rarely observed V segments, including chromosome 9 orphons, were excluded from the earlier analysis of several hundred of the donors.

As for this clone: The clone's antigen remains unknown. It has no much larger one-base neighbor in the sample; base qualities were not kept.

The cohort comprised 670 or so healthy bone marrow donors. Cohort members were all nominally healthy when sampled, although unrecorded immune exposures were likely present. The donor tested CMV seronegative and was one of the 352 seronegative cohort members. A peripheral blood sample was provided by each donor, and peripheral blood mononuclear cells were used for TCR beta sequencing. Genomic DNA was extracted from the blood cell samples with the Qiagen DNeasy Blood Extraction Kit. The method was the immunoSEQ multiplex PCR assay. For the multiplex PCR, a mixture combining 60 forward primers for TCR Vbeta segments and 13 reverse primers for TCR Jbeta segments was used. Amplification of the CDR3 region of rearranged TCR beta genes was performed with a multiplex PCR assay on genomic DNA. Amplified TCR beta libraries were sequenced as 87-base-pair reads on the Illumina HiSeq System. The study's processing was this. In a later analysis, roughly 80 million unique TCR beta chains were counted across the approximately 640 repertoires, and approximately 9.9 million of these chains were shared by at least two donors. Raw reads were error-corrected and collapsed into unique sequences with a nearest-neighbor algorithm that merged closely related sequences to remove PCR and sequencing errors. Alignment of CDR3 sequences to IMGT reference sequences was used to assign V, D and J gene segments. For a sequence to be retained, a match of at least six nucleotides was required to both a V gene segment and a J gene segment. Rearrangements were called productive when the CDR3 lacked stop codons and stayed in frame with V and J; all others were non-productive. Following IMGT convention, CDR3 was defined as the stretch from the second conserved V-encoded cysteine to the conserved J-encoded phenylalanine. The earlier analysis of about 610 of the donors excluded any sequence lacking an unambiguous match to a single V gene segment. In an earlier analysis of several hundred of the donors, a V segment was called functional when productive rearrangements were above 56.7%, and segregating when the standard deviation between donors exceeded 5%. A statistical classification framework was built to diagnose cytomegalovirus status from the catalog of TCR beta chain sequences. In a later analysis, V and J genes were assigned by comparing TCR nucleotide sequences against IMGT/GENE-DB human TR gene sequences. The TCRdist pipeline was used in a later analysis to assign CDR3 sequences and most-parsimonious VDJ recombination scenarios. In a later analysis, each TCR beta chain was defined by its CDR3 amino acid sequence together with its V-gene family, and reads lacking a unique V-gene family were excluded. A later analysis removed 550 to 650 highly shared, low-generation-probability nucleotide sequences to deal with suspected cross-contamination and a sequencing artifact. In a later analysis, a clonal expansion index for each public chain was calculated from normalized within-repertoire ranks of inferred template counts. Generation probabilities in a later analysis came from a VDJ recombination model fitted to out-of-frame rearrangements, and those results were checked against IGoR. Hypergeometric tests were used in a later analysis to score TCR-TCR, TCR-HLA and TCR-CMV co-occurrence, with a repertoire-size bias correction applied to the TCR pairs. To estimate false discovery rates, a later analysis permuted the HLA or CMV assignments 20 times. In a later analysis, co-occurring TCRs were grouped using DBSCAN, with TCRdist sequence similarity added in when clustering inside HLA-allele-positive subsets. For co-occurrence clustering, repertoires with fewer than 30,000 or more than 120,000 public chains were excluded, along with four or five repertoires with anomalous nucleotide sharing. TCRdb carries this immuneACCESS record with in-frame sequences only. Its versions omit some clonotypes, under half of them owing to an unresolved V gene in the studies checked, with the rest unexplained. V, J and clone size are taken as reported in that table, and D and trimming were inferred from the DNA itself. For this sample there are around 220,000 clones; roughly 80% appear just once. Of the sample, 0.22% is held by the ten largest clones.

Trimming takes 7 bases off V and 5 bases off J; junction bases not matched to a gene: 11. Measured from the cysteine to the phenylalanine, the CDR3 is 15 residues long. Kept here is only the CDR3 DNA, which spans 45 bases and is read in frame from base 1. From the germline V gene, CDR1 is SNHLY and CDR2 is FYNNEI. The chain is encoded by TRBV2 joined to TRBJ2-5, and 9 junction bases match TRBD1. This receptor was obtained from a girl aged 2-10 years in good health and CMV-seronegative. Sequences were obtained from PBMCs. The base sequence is TGTGCCAGCAATGCTGGGACAGGGAGGTTGGAGACCCAGTACTTC. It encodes CASNAGTGRLETQYF.